The present TCR beta chain was sequenced within a study of T cell changes during pregnancy in multiple sclerosis (dated by TCRdb to the late 2010s). About the investigation overall: The study looked at changes in the T cell repertoire across pregnancy in women with multiple sclerosis.

Regarding this clone: Its target antigen remains unknown. No base qualities exist here, and no much larger clone lies one base off it.

Trimming takes 3 bases off V and 2 bases off J; junction bases not matched to a gene: 6. There are 15 amino acids in the CDR3, from cysteine to phenylalanine inclusive. Only the CDR3 region is kept as DNA, spanning 45 bases read in frame from base 1. CDR1 and CDR2 were assigned from the germline V gene as SGHRS and YFSETQ. Libraries came from the immunoSEQ multiplex PCR assay. In its TCRdb copy, this immuneACCESS table keeps in-frame sequences only and misses some clones. Where compared with another copy, unresolved V genes explain less than half of these, and the others have no known cause. The sample table holds around 60,000 clones, of which about 93% were seen once. In total, the top ten clones hold 0.35% to 0.45% of the sample.

The material was CD4+ T cells from peripheral blood mononuclear cells, obtained before pregnancy. The chain is made from TRBV5-1 and TRBJ2-7; 9 nucleotides in the junction match TRBD1. This sequence was found in a female donor with multiple sclerosis, enrolled in a pregnancy study. The CDR3 region has the sequence CASSWGDRAPYEQYF. The bases are TGCGCCAGCAGCTGGGGGGACAGGGCGCCCTACGAGCAGTACTTC.